These 21 T cell receptor beta chains were all obtained from the same sample, sequenced in a study of T-cell reconstitution after alpha-beta-depleted transplantation in children. The authors prepared the TCRbeta library with unique molecular identifiers. In TCRdb, the PCR reads were re-called with MiXCR into one record per CDR3 protein. This table holds 190,000 or so distinct CDR3 sequences, more than 12% found once. The input for sequencing was PBMCs from the stem cell graft donor, taken from the stem cell graft. These receptor sequences come from a human donor who donated a stem cell graft to a child with acute lymphoblastic leukemia.

In regard to this clonotype: A much bigger clone sits one base away, suggesting this may be a read error. The chain couples TRBV12-3 or TRBV12-4 to TRBJ2-3; 9 bases match TRBD2. V gave up 4 bases and J gave up 14 bases; unmatched junction bases: 7. There are 12 residues in the CDR3. Written as DNA, the CDR3 is TGTGCCAGCAGTTCTTCACTAGCGGGCTCGTATTTT. Amino acids: CASSSSLAGSYF.

This clonotype was observed many times. Written as DNA, the CDR3 is TGTGCCAGCAGCCAGGACAGCTATGGCTACACCTTC. Its protein product is CASSQDSYGYTF. The chain carries TRBV7-9 and TRBJ1-2; D is possibly TRBD1 (6 bases). Germline V gene lookup returns CDR1 SEHNR and CDR2 FQNEAQ (reference sequence). The CDR3 extends over 12 amino acids. V was trimmed by 5 bases and J by 4 bases, leaving 8 bases between them.

In this sample, this clonotype turned up many times. CDR3 sequence: CSARDLEGDYEQYF. The DNA of the CDR3 is TGCAGTGCTAGAGATTTAGAGGGTGACTACGAGCAGTACTTC. V and J are TRBV20-1 and TRBJ2-7; tentatively, D is TRBD2 (5 bases). This CDR3 has 14 amino acids. Germline assignment: CDR1 DFQATT and CDR2 SNEGSKA (reference sequence). V lost 0 bases and J lost 3, with 12 bases in between.

This clonotype was detected many times. The chain combines TRBV10-3 with TRBJ2-1; 11 bases are a match to TRBD2. Germline V gene sequence: CDR1 ENHRY, CDR2 SYGVKD. The trim removed 2 bases at V and 0 bases at J, leaving 0 bases unmatched. The CDR3 runs to 16 residues. CDR3 DNA sequence: TGTGCCATCAGTGAGACTAGCGGGAGCTCCTACAATGAGCAGTTCTTC. It specifies CAISETSGSSYNEQFF.

CDR3 in DNA: TGTGCCAGCAGCTTACAGGGGGATAAGGCTAATGAAAAACTGTTTTTT. It encodes CASSLQGDKANEKLFF. The chain employs TRBV7-9 and TRBJ1-4; 7 nucleotides agree with TRBD1. The CDR3 is 16 residues long. The J segment lost 3 bases and the V segment lost 2 bases, leaving 6 bases of the junction unmatched. The V gene's germline CDR1 is SEHNR and CDR2 FQNEAQ (reference sequence).

This clonotype occurred a few times. V and J are TRBV29-1 and TRBJ2-2; D is unclear. The germline V and J ends were trimmed by 4 bases and 6 bases, with 6 bases remaining between them. Per the germline V gene, CDR1 is SQVTM and CDR2 is ANQGSEA. CDR3 size: 11 residues. CDR3 in DNA: TGCAGCGTTGTCTTGGCCGGGGAGCTGTTTTTT. It is translated as CSVVLAGELFF.

Only a few counts were recorded for this clonotype. This likely comes from a read error, as the CDR3 has no conserved phenylalanine or tryptophan at its end. The rearrangement uses TRBV6-1 and TRBJ2-1; 12 nucleotides line up with TRBD2. This CDR3 has 16 amino acids. V gave up 6 bases and J gave up 6 bases; unmatched junction bases: 9. The germline V gene encodes CDR1 MNHNS and CDR2 SASEGT. CDR3 loop: CASSLFLAGGPNEQFS. The CDR3, as DNA: TGTGCCAGCAGCCTTTTCCTAGCGGGAGGGCCCAATGAGCAGTTCTCC.

J is TRBJ2-3 and V is TRBV9, with D hard to call. The length of the CDR3 is 14 residues. Per germline, CDR1 SGDLS and CDR2 YYNGEE. V lost 3 bases, J lost 6 bases, and 14 bases lay in between. CDR3 bases: TGTGCCAGCAGCGACCGACCCTACCCGGATACGCAGTATTTT. This codes for CASSDRPYPDTQYF.

This sequence joins TRBV20-1 and TRBJ2-1, with 9 positions matching TRBD2. The CDR3 length is 15 residues. The V and J ends lost 1 base and 4 bases, in that order; junction bases with no gene match: 5. Germline values: CDR1 DFQATT, CDR2 SNEGSKA (reference sequence). CDR3 residues: CSARVAGDFYNEQFF. The CDR3 coding sequence is TGCAGTGCTAGAGTAGCGGGGGACTTTTACAATGAGCAGTTCTTC.

This clonotype has more than one count but fewer than ten. The chain uses TRBV7-9 and TRBJ1-1, with D possibly matching TRBD1 (5 bases). The V gene lost 5 bases and the J gene lost 1 base, with 11 bases spanning the gap. CDR3 length equals 14 residues. Germline V gene lookup returns CDR1 SEHNR and CDR2 FQNEAQ (reference sequence). The CDR3 reads CASSPPGGNTEAFF. The CDR3 DNA sequence: TGTGCCAGCAGCCCCCCGGGGGGGAACACTGAAGCTTTCTTT.

This clonotype has a count of ten or more. V gene TRBV20-1 combines with J gene TRBJ2-3, with D possibly TRBD2 on 6 matching bases. Trimming pared 6 bases from V and 9 bases from J, leaving 28 bases between. Germline V lookup: CDR1 DFQATT, CDR2 SNEGSKA (reference sequence). The CDR3 is 16 amino acids. CDR3 loop: CSATNLALRSGYTQYF. In DNA form, the CDR3 reads TGCAGTGCCACAAATCTAGCGCTCCGATCGGGGTACACGCAGTATTTT.

This clonotype has at least ten counts. The chain couples TRBV12-3 or TRBV12-4 to TRBJ2-1; 10 nucleotides match TRBD2. The V and J ends lost 8 bases and 10 bases, in that order; junction bases with no gene match: 11. The CDR3 has 14 residues. The DNA for the CDR3 is TGTGCCAGCCGCGGTAGCGGGAGGCCGCTGGAGCAGTTCTTC. Its translation is CASRGSGRPLEQFF.

Only a few counts were recorded for this clonotype. The V call is TRBV12-3 or TRBV12-4, the J call TRBJ2-2, with 10 bases matching TRBD1. This CDR3 region has 15 residues. V shed 5 bases, J shed 6 bases, and the junction held 6 bases outside the gene matches. The CDR3 sequence: CASSHSGTGAGELFF. In nucleotides, the CDR3 is TGTGCCAGCAGTCACTCCGGGACAGGGGCCGGGGAGCTGTTTTTT.

This clonotype was observed at least ten times. The gene calls are TRBV12-3 or TRBV12-4 and TRBJ2-1, with TRBD2 matching 7 bases. This CDR3 comprises 14 residues. With 7 bases clipped from V and 0 bases from J, the junction kept 3 bases outside the gene matches. Here the CDR3 reads CASNGGSSYNEQFF. DNA of the CDR3: TGTGCCAGCAATGGCGGGAGCTCCTACAATGAGCAGTTCTTC.

This clonotype was detected many times. The chain couples TRBV20-1 to TRBJ2-3; D is uncertain. The CDR3 is 20 amino acids. Per the germline V gene, CDR1 is DFQATT and CDR2 is SNEGSKA (reference sequence). Deletions cut 0 bases from V and 0 bases from J, with 25 bases between. The CDR3 sequence: CSARDHQENRGTASTDTQYF. DNA for the CDR3: TGCAGTGCTAGAGATCATCAGGAAAACCGTGGCACAGCTAGCACAGATACGCAGTATTTT.

The table lists this clonotype with many counts. The chain combines TRBV5-1 with TRBJ2-1; 11 bases align to TRBD1. CDR3 length: 16 residues. J was trimmed by 3 bases and V by 4 bases; bases with no gene match: 6. Germline CDR1 and CDR2: SGHRS and YFSETQ. CDR3 DNA: TGCGCCAGCAGCCTGGCGGGACAGGGGGGCTACAATGAGCAGTTCTTC. Protein product: CASSLAGQGGYNEQFF.

Ten or more counts support this clonotype. The chain combines TRBV3-1 with TRBJ1-1; possibly TRBD1 for D (6 bases). The germline CDR1 and CDR2 sequences are LGHDT and YNNKEL (reference sequence). Trimming removed 6 bases from V and 1 base from J, with 12 bases in between. The CDR3 runs 14 residues. The CDR3 region has the DNA TGTGCCAGCAGACGGGACAATGAGAACACTGAAGCTTTCTTT. It translates to CASRRDNENTEAFF.

This clonotype was detected ten times or more. This chain links TRBV3-1 with TRBJ2-7; D is possibly TRBD1 or TRBD2 (5 bases each). The CDR3 covers 13 residues. The germline CDR1 and CDR2 sequences are LGHDT and YNNKEL (reference sequence). V was pared by 6 bases and J by 2 bases, with 11 bases between. CDR3 sequence reads: CASRGDAAYEQYF. As DNA, the CDR3 is TGTGCCAGCAGAGGGGACGCCGCCTACGAGCAGTACTTC.

At least ten counts were recorded for this clonotype. This sequence joins TRBV29-1 and TRBJ1-2; no definite D call. Per germline, CDR1 SQVTM and CDR2 ANQGSEA. V was pared by 5 bases and J by 0 bases, with 7 bases between. The CDR3 sequence is 12 residues long. CDR3 sequence reads: CSVHRPNYGYTF. CDR3 nucleotides: TGCAGCGTTCATCGGCCTAACTATGGCTACACCTTC.

This clonotype was counted many times. This chain uses TRBV6-2 or TRBV6-3 with TRBJ2-5; possibly TRBD1 for D (5 bases). The length of the CDR3 is 15 residues. The V end was cut by 2 bases, the J end by 3 bases, with 13 bases between. Germline CDR1 and CDR2: MNHEY and SVGEGT. The CDR3, as DNA: TGTGCCAGCAGTTACCGATACAGGAACAAAGAGACCCAGTACTTC. Translation: CASSYRYRNKETQYF.

This clonotype has at least ten counts. J is TRBJ1-1 and V is TRBV7-9, with 7 bases fitting TRBD1. The CDR3 has 15 amino acids. The germline CDR1 and CDR2 sequences are SEHNR and FQNEAQ (reference sequence). Germline trimming cut 3 bases from V and 0 bases from J; bases unmatched to any gene: 4. CDR3 region: CASSLVGGVNTEAFF. The CDR3 coding sequence is TGTGCCAGCAGCTTGGTAGGGGGCGTGAACACTGAAGCTTTCTTT.